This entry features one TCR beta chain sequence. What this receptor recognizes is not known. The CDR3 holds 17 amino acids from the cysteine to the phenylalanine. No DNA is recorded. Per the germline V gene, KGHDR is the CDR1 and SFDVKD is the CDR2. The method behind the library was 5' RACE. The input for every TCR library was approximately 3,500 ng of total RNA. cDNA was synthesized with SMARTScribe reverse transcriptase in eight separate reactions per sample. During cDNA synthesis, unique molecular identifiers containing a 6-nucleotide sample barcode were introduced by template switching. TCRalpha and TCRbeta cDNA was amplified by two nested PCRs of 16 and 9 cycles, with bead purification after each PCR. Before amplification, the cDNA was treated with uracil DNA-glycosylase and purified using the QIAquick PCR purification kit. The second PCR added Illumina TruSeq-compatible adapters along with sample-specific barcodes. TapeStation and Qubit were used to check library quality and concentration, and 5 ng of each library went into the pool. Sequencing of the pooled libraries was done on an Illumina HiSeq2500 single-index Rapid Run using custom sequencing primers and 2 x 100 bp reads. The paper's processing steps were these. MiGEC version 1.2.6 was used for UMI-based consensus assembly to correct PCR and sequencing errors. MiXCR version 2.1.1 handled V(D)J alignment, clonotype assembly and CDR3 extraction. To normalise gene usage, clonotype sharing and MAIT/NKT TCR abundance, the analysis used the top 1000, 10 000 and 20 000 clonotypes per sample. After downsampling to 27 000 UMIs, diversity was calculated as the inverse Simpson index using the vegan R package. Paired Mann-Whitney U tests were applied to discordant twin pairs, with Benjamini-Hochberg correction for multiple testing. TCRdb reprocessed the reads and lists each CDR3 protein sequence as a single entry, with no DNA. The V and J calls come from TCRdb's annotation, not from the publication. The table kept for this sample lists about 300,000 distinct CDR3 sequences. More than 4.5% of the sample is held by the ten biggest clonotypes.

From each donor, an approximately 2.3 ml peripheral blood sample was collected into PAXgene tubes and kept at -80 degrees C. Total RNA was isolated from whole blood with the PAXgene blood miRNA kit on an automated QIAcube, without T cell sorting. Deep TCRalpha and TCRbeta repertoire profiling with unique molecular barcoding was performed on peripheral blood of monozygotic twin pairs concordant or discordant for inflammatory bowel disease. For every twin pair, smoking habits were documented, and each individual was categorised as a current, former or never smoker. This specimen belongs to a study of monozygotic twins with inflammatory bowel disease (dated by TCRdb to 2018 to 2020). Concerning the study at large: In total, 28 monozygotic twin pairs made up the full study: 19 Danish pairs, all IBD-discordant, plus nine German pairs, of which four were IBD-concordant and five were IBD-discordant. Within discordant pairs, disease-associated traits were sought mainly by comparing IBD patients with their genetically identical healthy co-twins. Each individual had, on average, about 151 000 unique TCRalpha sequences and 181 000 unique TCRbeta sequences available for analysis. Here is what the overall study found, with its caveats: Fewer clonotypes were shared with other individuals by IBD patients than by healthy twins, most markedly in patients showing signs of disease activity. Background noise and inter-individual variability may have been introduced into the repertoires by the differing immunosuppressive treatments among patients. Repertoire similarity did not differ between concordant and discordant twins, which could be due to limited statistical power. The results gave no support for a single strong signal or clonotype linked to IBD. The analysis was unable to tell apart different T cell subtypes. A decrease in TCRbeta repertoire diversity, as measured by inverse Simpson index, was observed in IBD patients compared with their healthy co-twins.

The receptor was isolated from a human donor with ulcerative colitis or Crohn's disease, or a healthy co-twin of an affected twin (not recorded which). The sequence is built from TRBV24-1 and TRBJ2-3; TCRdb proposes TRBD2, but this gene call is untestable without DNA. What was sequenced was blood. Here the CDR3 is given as CATSDRSGTPYGDTQYF.